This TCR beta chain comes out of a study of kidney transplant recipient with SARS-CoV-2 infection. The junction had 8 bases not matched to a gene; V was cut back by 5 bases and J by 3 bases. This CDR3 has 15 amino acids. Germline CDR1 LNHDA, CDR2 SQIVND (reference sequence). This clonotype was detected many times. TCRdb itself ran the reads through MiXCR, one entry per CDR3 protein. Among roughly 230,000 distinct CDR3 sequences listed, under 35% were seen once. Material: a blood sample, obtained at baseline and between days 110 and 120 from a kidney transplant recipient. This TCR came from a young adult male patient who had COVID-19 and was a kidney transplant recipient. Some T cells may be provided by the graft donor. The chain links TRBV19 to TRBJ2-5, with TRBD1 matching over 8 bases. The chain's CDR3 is CASSPSRTGKETQYF. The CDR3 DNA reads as TGTGCCAGTAGTCCCTCCCGGACAGGGAAAGAGACCCAGTACTTC.